Listed below are T cell receptor beta chains from one sample, sequenced in a study of blood T cell repertoires in COVID-19. Profiled with immunoSEQ multiplex PCR; TCRdb holds only in-frame clones, not every one. The profile shows roughly 400,000 clones, around 90% of them singletons. Material: PBMCs or T cells enriched from blood (not recorded which). These TCRs come from a woman aged 40 to 49 with acute COVID-19. Both conserved end residues are part of each CDR3. The D gene is left open where the match is weak. Part of the rows lack a size; the others show once, few, many or a class for expanded clones.

D gene: TRBD1; J gene: TRBJ1-5; clone size: .; V gene: TRBV30; CDR3 protein: CAWSGTGGSQPQHF; CDR3 DNA: TGTGCCTGGAGTGGGACAGGGGGAAGTCAGCCCCAGCATTTT
D gene: .; J gene: TRBJ2-5; clone size: once; V gene: TRBV7-8; CDR3 protein: CASSLSGRAQETQYF; CDR3 DNA: TGTGCCAGCAGCTTGAGCGGGCGGGCTCAAGAGACCCAGTACTTC
D gene: .; J gene: TRBJ1-3; clone size: .; V gene: TRBV12-3/TRBV12-4; CDR3 protein: CANRQASGNTIYF; CDR3 DNA: TGTGCCAACAGACAGGCCTCTGGAAACACCATATATTTT
D gene: .; J gene: TRBJ1-4; clone size: few; V gene: TRBV9; CDR3 protein: CASSVAGGEEKLFF; CDR3 DNA: TGTGCCAGCAGCGTGGCTGGTGGAGAGGAAAAACTGTTTTTT
D gene: TRBD1; J gene: TRBJ1-1; clone size: few; V gene: TRBV18; CDR3 protein: CASSPDRDTEAFF; CDR3 DNA: TGTGCCAGCTCACCCGACAGGGACACTGAAGCTTTCTTT
D gene: .; J gene: TRBJ2-1; clone size: few; V gene: TRBV14; CDR3 protein: CASSQDPFAEGGQFF; CDR3 DNA: TGTGCCAGCAGCCAAGATCCTTTCGCCGAGGGTGGGCAGTTCTTC
D gene: .; J gene: TRBJ1-6; clone size: .; V gene: TRBV30; CDR3 protein: CAWTRESSPLHF; CDR3 DNA: TGTGCCTGGACGAGGGAAAGTTCACCCCTCCACTTT
D gene: TRBD1; J gene: TRBJ2-2; clone size: .; V gene: TRBV15; CDR3 protein: CATQKDRGNTGELFF; CDR3 DNA: TGTGCCACGCAAAAGGACAGGGGTAACACCGGGGAGCTGTTTTTT
D gene: TRBD1; J gene: TRBJ1-5; clone size: .; V gene: TRBV24-1; CDR3 protein: CATSGPGGGGSNQPQHF; CDR3 DNA: TGTGCCACCAGTGGTCCAGGGGGTGGAGGTAGCAATCAGCCCCAGCATTTT
D gene: .; J gene: TRBJ2-5; clone size: .; V gene: TRBV7-9; CDR3 protein: CASSLVQRVTQETQYF; CDR3 DNA: TGTGCCAGCAGCTTAGTTCAGAGGGTCACTCAAGAGACCCAGTACTTC
D gene: TRBD1; J gene: TRBJ2-2; clone size: few; V gene: TRBV5-8; CDR3 protein: CASSGGQTTRELFF; CDR3 DNA: TGTGCCAGCAGCGGGGGACAGACGACCCGGGAGCTGTTTTTT
D gene: TRBD2; J gene: TRBJ2-3; clone size: .; V gene: TRBV5-1; CDR3 protein: CASSSGGGSTDTQYF; CDR3 DNA: TGCGCCAGCAGCTCAGGCGGGGGATCGACAGATACGCAGTATTTT
D gene: TRBD2; J gene: TRBJ2-5; clone size: .; V gene: TRBV11-2; CDR3 protein: CASSRRASGGVGGETQYF; CDR3 DNA: TGTGCCAGCTCGCGCCGGGCTAGCGGGGGGGTAGGTGGAGAGACCCAGTACTTC
D gene: .; J gene: TRBJ2-1; clone size: many; V gene: TRBV3-1/TRBV3-2; CDR3 protein: CASSQVVGGGSSYNEQFF; CDR3 DNA: TGTGCCAGCAGCCAAGTAGTAGGGGGGGGAAGCTCCTACAATGAGCAGTTCTTC
D gene: TRBD1; J gene: TRBJ2-5; clone size: .; V gene: TRBV2; CDR3 protein: CASSGGQGPQETQYF; CDR3 DNA: TGTGCCAGCAGTGGGGGACAGGGACCCCAAGAGACCCAGTACTTC
D gene: TRBD1; J gene: TRBJ1-2; clone size: .; V gene: TRBV19; CDR3 protein: CASSKGTDYGYTF; CDR3 DNA: TGTGCCAGTAGCAAGGGGACAGACTATGGCTACACCTTC
D gene: .; J gene: TRBJ2-2; clone size: few; V gene: TRBV20-1; CDR3 protein: CSASDGGNTGELFF; CDR3 DNA: TGCAGTGCTAGTGACGGGGGAAACACCGGGGAGCTGTTTTTT
D gene: .; J gene: TRBJ1-1; clone size: .; V gene: TRBV5-5; CDR3 protein: CASSPSTVTMNTEAFF; CDR3 DNA: TGTGCCAGCAGCCCATCGACAGTAACCATGAACACTGAAGCTTTCTTT
D gene: TRBD1; J gene: TRBJ1-2; clone size: .; V gene: TRBV30; CDR3 protein: CAWSRQGADGYTF; CDR3 DNA: TGTGCCTGGAGTCGACAGGGGGCTGATGGCTACACCTTC
D gene: .; J gene: TRBJ1-1; clone size: .; V gene: TRBV5-1; CDR3 protein: CASSLAIGAAEAFF; CDR3 DNA: TGCGCCAGCAGCTTGGCCATTGGGGCGGCTGAAGCTTTCTTT
D gene: .; J gene: TRBJ1-6; clone size: few; V gene: TRBV27; CDR3 protein: CASSDRNSPLHF; CDR3 DNA: TGTGCCAGCAGTGACAGGAATTCACCCCTCCACTTT
D gene: .; J gene: TRBJ1-3; clone size: .; V gene: TRBV6-5; CDR3 protein: CASSYLSYGNTIYF; CDR3 DNA: TGTGCCAGCAGTTACCTATCTTACGGAAACACCATATATTTT
D gene: .; J gene: TRBJ1-4; clone size: .; V gene: TRBV15; CDR3 protein: CATSPRQANEKLFF; CDR3 DNA: TGTGCCACCAGCCCACGACAAGCTAATGAAAAACTGTTTTTT
D gene: TRBD1; J gene: TRBJ1-6; clone size: .; V gene: TRBV30; CDR3 protein: CAWKSDRTGGHSPLHF; CDR3 DNA: TGTGCCTGGAAATCCGACCGGACAGGGGGCCATTCACCCCTCCACTTT
D gene: TRBD1; J gene: TRBJ1-5; clone size: .; V gene: TRBV29-1; CDR3 protein: CSVQTGQGASNQPQHF; CDR3 DNA: TGCAGCGTTCAGACGGGACAGGGGGCCTCCAATCAGCCCCAGCATTTT
D gene: TRBD1; J gene: TRBJ2-7; clone size: .; V gene: TRBV2; CDR3 protein: CASSEEGAGGYEQYF; CDR3 DNA: TGTGCCAGCAGTGAAGAGGGGGCAGGGGGCTACGAGCAGTACTTC
D gene: TRBD1; J gene: TRBJ1-2; clone size: .; V gene: TRBV6-1; CDR3 protein: CASSEAGTGFYGYTF; CDR3 DNA: TGTGCCAGCAGTGAAGCAGGGACAGGGTTTTATGGCTACACCTTC
D gene: TRBD1; J gene: TRBJ1-2; clone size: .; V gene: TRBV20-1; CDR3 protein: CSASRDRAWNGYTF; CDR3 DNA: TGCAGTGCTAGTAGGGACAGGGCGTGGAATGGCTACACCTTC
D gene: .; J gene: TRBJ1-4; clone size: .; V gene: TRBV30; CDR3 protein: CAWSGSGRNEKLFF; CDR3 DNA: TGTGCCTGGAGTGGCAGCGGCCGGAATGAAAAACTGTTTTTT
D gene: TRBD1; J gene: TRBJ1-5; clone size: .; V gene: TRBV2; CDR3 protein: CASVGRGNQPQHF; CDR3 DNA: TGTGCCAGCGTTGGCAGGGGGAATCAGCCCCAGCATTTT
D gene: .; J gene: TRBJ1-5; clone size: .; V gene: TRBV24-1; CDR3 protein: CATSGSYSNQPQHF; CDR3 DNA: TGTGCCACCAGCGGGAGTTATAGCAATCAGCCCCAGCATTTT
D gene: .; J gene: TRBJ1-1; clone size: .; V gene: TRBV19; CDR3 protein: CASSIVSGRQGNTEAFF; CDR3 DNA: TGTGCCAGTAGTATAGTTTCCGGCAGGCAAGGGAACACTGAAGCTTTCTTT